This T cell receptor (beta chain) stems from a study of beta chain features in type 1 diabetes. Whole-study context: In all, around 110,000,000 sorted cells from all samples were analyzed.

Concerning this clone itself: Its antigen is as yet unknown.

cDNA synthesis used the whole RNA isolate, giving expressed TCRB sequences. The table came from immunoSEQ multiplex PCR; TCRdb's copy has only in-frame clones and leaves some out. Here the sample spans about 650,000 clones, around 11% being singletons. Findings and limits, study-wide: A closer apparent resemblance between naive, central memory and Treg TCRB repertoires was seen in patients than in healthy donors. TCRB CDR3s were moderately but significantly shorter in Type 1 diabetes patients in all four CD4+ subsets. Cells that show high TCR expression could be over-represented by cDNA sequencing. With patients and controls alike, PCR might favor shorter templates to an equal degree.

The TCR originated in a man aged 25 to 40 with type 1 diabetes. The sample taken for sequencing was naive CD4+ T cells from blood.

The CDR3 nucleotides read TGTGCCAGCAGCCTCCCGGGACAACGCCGGGGGAAACTGTTTTTT. Its protein product is CASSLPGQRRGKLFF. The chain is built from TRBV28 and TRBJ1-4, with D possibly matching TRBD1 (6 bases). Trimming removed 6 bases at V and 11 bases at J, with 22 bases between. Looked up from germline, CDR1 is MDHEN and CDR2 is SYDVKM. The CDR3 has 15 residues.